This T cell receptor (beta chain) was recorded in a study of tumor-infiltrating lymphocytes in primary liver carcinoma. Overall study context: Surgical resection treated primary liver carcinoma in the patients. General observations from the study: Bulk, unsorted sampling meant CD4+ and CD8+ repertoires went uncompared. The study found a significantly higher top-250-clone fraction in tumors than in blood (p = 0.039).

Details on this clonotype: The antigen is not known.

RNA isolated from unsorted whole blood supplied the blood RNA, with germline DNA also extracted. The investigators made TCR beta cDNA from approximately 0.5 ug total RNA, using a constant-region primer. Nested multiplex PCR, run for three rounds with slightly modified ARM-PCR, yielded TCR beta libraries. TRBV1-TRBV30 forward primers and a C-beta reverse primer were used in the first two PCR rounds, which each ran for around 10 cycles. From the multiplex PCR reads, TCRdb called clonotypes with MiXCR, one entry per CDR3 protein. The profile shows roughly 330,000 distinct CDR3 sequences, around 60% of them singletons. Germline V gives CDR1 SGHRS, CDR2 YFSETQ. The length of the CDR3 is 16 residues. Trimming removed 4 bases at V and 2 bases at J, with 18 bases between.

Sequencing input: peripheral blood. This chain joins TRBV5-1 and TRBJ2-5; D perhaps matches TRBD2 (6 bases). The sequence derives from a man aged 35 to 55 with primary liver carcinoma and hepatitis B virus infection. The CDR3 DNA is TGCGCCAGCAGCAGGTCGGCTAGCGTGTTTCAAGAGACCCAGTACTTC. Translation: CASSRSASVFQETQYF.